These 8 T cell receptor beta chains were sequenced from one sample in a study of identical twins. Each CDR3 protein gets one entry after TCRdb re-called the 5' RACE reads with MiXCR. The sample lists about 900,000 distinct CDR3 sequences, about 12% occurring once. These data also featured in a second study, about yellow fever vaccine responses in identical twins.

Sequencing was carried out using PBMCs. These receptor sequences come from a woman between 18 and 29 years old in good health.

V usage is TRBV19 and J usage is TRBJ2-3, with a tentative D call TRBD2 (5 bases). Trimming pared 1 base from V and 5 bases from J, leaving 13 bases between. This CDR3 spans 15 amino acids. Germline lookup yields CDR1 LNHDA and CDR2 SQIVND (reference sequence). CDR3 in amino acids: CASSIVPRGRDTQYF. CDR3 DNA sequence: TGTGCCAGTAGTATAGTGCCCCGAGGGCGAGATACGCAGTATTTT.

In its sample, this clonotype was seen a few times. This rearrangement joins TRBV10-3 to TRBJ1-3; D not certain. CDR1 is ENHRY and CDR2 is SYGVKD in the germline V gene. V was trimmed by 2 bases and J by 0 bases, leaving 5 bases between them. The CDR3 runs to 14 residues. The CDR3: CAISEENSGNTIYF. Here the CDR3 DNA reads TGTGCCATCAGTGAGGAAAACTCTGGAAACACCATATATTTT.

The V gene is TRBV6-1, the J gene TRBJ2-4, with D uncertain. This CDR3 region has 15 residues. Germline lookup yields CDR1 MNHNS and CDR2 SASEGT. Trimming cost V 5 bases and J 8 bases, with 19 bases left between them. DNA for the CDR3: TGTGCCAGCAGTCCGTCTCGGGTTGTTGGACACATTCAGTACTTC. Its protein is CASSPSRVVGHIQYF.

This clonotype was seen a handful of times. The chain joins TRBV2 to TRBJ2-1; unclear D gene. This CDR3 contains 12 residues. V lost 3 bases to trimming and J lost 13 bases, with 13 bases between them. Per germline, CDR1 SNHLY and CDR2 FYNNEI. The CDR3 spells CASSDFGNNQFF. The DNA of the CDR3 is TGTGCCAGCAGTGATTTTGGAAACAATCAGTTCTTC.

The chain uses TRBV15 and TRBJ2-3; TRBD2 matches at 16 bases. V lost 3 bases and J lost 2; bases outside the gene matches: 5. The CDR3 extends over 18 amino acids. Germline-derived CDR1 and CDR2 are LNHNV and YYDKDF (reference sequence). The CDR3 protein is CATSRGLAGGRATDTQYF. The CDR3 nucleotides are TGTGCCACCAGCAGGGGACTAGCGGGGGGGCGTGCCACAGATACGCAGTATTTT.

This clonotype was picked up a small number of times. The gene calls are TRBV7-2 and TRBJ2-1; TRBD2 matches 12 bases. CDR1 SGHTA and CDR2 FQGNSA come from the germline V gene. The CDR3 has 15 amino acids. The J segment lost 15 bases and the V segment lost 5 bases, leaving 14 bases of the junction unmatched. The CDR3, as DNA: TGTGCCAGCAGCCGGGGTCTAGCGGGAGGGACTCGTTCGTTCTTC. It yields the protein CASSRGLAGGTRSFF.

This clonotype was detected many times. The V call is TRBV29-1, the J call TRBJ1-2; D is uncertain. The CDR3 length is 10 residues. Germline values: CDR1 SQVTM, CDR2 ANQGSEA. Trimming left V 5 bases short and J 7 bases short, with 8 bases between. CDR3 bases: TGCAGCGTTAGAGGTGGTGGCTACACCTTC. Translated, it gives CSVRGGGYTF.

This clonotype was observed many times. The chain joins TRBV24-1 to TRBJ1-5, with unresolved D. CDR3 length: 11 amino acids. From germline, CDR1 is KGHDR and CDR2 SFDVKD. The V gene lost 0 bases and the J gene lost 12 bases, with 5 bases spanning the gap. In DNA, the CDR3 is TGTGCCACCAGTGATTTGTTCGGCCAGCATTTT. This encodes CATSDLFGQHF.